This T cell receptor (beta chain) was sequenced during a study of early T cells in non-severe SARS-CoV-2 infection (dated by TCRdb to the early 2020s). Regarding the research as a whole: Because TCR sequencing relied on bulk RNA taken from unsorted whole blood, pairing of alpha and beta chains was not possible.

A note on this clonotype: The antigen this receptor binds is unknown. Per-base quality was not reported, and no clone a single base away is much larger than it.

The library relied on 5' RACE. The data were produced on a NextSeq 500. Unique molecular identifiers were attached to individual cDNA molecules in the TCR library protocol so that sequencing error and PCR bias could be corrected. Sequencing covered both TCR alpha and beta chains, and within each sample the abundances of alpha and beta sequences were tightly co-correlated. On the authors' methods: Decombinator V4 was used to annotate the V gene, J gene and CDR3 of the TCR sequences. TCRs were defined as expanded if a significant change between any two time points was detected under a Poisson model with p below 0.0001. TCR abundances were normalised to the total number of TCRs sequenced per sample and expressed as counts per million. VDJdb, accessed 1 November 2021, was searched for CMV, EBV and SARS-CoV-2 annotated TCRs, with TCRs annotated for multiple antigens excluded. TCRdb itself trimmed the public reads at Q25 with fastp, ran MiXCR and retained productive beta chains. Entries that share a CDR3 protein sequence are merged under the most common genes and DNA. V and J calls and clone size were set by TCRdb, not the authors. The sample data list 54,000 or so distinct CDR3 sequences, and roughly 5.9% of these were observed just once. In total, the top ten clones hold about 6.8% of the sample.

Study-wide conclusions, independent of this receptor: VDJdb matching was skewed toward anti-spike CD8 responses, so virus-specific expansions were likely underestimated and private and CD4 specificities were missed.

The study was a case-control design nested within a healthcare worker cohort in London, UK, with weekly nasopharyngeal swab PCR tests and blood sampling. Between 23 and 31 March 2020, the week of the UK lockdown, healthcare workers were enrolled and then followed up weekly for as long as 16 weeks. Sequenced material: whole blood. The receptor's source is an adult who was a healthcare worker with PCR-confirmed SARS-CoV-2 infection or an uninfected control (not recorded which).

The sequence in DNA is TGCGCCAGCCGGGACCCCTCTCCCGGGGAGCTGTTTTTT. Translation gives CASRDPSPGELFF. This sequence uses TRBV10-2 and TRBJ2-2, with the D gene possibly TRBD1 or TRBD2, each one fitting 5 bases. At the junction V is shortened by 8 bases and J by 6 bases, with 13 bases in between. Spanning cysteine to phenylalanine, the CDR3 consists of 13 amino acids. Only CDR3 DNA remains: 39 bases, in frame from the first base. The germline V gene gives CDR1 as WSHSY and CDR2 as SAAADI.